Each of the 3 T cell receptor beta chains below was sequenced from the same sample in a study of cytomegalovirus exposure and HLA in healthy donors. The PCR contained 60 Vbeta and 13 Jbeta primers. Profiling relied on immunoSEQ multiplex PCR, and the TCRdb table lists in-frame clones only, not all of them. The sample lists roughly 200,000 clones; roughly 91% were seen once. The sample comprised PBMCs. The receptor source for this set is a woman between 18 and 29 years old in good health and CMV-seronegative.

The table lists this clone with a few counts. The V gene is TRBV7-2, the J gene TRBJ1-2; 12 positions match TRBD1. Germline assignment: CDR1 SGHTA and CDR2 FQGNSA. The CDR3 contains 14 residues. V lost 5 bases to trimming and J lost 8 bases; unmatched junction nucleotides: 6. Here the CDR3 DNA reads TGTGCCAGCAGCCTGGGACAGGGGGCGAGGGGCTACACCTTC. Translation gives CASSLGQGARGYTF.

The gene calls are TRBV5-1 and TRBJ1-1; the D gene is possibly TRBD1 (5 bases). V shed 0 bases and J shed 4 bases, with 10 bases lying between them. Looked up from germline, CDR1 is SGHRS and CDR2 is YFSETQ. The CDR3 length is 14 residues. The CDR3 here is CASSLVGGPTEAFF. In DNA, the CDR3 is TGCGCCAGCAGCTTGGTGGGGGGACCCACTGAAGCTTTCTTT.

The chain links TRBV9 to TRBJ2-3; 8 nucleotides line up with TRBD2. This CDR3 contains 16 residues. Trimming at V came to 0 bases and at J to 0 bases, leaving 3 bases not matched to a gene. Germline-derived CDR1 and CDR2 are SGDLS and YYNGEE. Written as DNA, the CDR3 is TGTGCCAGCAGCGTAGGTAGCGGGGCGAGCACAGATACGCAGTATTTT. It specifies CASSVGSGASTDTQYF. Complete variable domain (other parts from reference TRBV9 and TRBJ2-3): DSGVTQTPKHLITATGQRVTLRCSPRSGDLSVYWYQQSLDQGLQFLIQYYNGEERAKGNILERFSAQQFPDLHSELNLSSLELGDSALYFCASSVGSGASTDTQYFGPGTRLTVL.